A single sample is the source of the 18 T cell receptor beta chains below, sequenced in a study of Graves' ophthalmopathy and Graves' hyperthyroidism. As the template, RNA transcripts were used to amplify TCR beta CDR3 regions. The library came from an HTBI-primed first-round RT-PCR and a second-round multiplex PCR. TCRdb reanalysed the multiplex PCR reads using MiXCR and keeps one entry per CDR3 protein. The sample consists of around 1,000,000 distinct CDR3 sequences, 35% to 40% of them appearing once. The sample comprised peripheral blood or thyroid tissue (not recorded which). These receptor sequences come from an adult man with Graves' hyperthyroidism.

This clonotype was observed a few times. This chain joins TRBV7-2 and TRBJ1-3, with D unclear. CDR3 length: 17 residues. Germline CDR1 SGHTA, CDR2 FQGNSA. The V end was cut by 4 bases, the J end by 2 bases, with 18 bases between. The DNA of the CDR3 is TGTGCCAGCAGCTATCGACATCCCCGGGTCCCTGGAAACACCATATATTTT. Protein sequence: CASSYRHPRVPGNTIYF.

In the case of this clonotype: It may be a read error: a sequence one base away is much more abundant. This chain links TRBV5-1 with TRBJ1-5; 8 bases match TRBD1. V lost 4 bases, J lost 5 bases, and 8 bases stayed unmatched. Germline CDR1 SGHRS, CDR2 YFSETQ. CDR3 length: 15 amino acids. The DNA of the CDR3 is TGCGCCAGCAGCGTTGGGGCAGGGGGCTATCAGCCCCAGCATTTT. The encoded protein is CASSVGAGGYQPQHF. The full variable domain, its missing parts supplied by reference TRBV5-1 and TRBJ1-5, is KAGVTQTPRYLIKTRGQQVTLSCSPISGHRSVSWYQQTPGQGLQFLFEYFSETQRNKGNFPGRFSGRQFSNSRSEMNVSTLELGDSALYLCASSVGAGGYQPQHFGDGTRLSIL.

The V and J genes are TRBV10-3 and TRBJ1-2, with D possibly being TRBD1 (5 bases). CDR1 ENHRY and CDR2 SYGVKD come from the germline V gene. The V and J ends lost 3 bases and 3 bases respectively, with 11 bases between them. The CDR3 loop spans 14 amino acids. CDR3 loop: CAISDGGGDYGYTF. The CDR3 DNA reads as TGTGCCATCAGTGATGGGGGAGGCGACTATGGCTACACCTTC.

The chain has TRBV25-1 and TRBJ2-2, with 8 bases matching TRBD2. The CDR3 runs 16 residues. Looked up from germline, CDR1 is MGHDK and CDR2 is SYGVNS. V dropped 6 bases and J dropped 9; count of bases not matched to a gene: 15. CDR3: CASRKNSGMILRELFF. Written as DNA, the CDR3 is TGTGCCAGCAGGAAGAATAGCGGGATGATTCTACGGGAGCTGTTTTTT.

This clonotype has a single count. The chain couples TRBV10-3 to TRBJ1-6; D is possibly TRBD1 (6 bases). Germline lookup yields CDR1 ENHRY and CDR2 SYGVKD. The CDR3 contains 14 residues. V was cut by 7 bases and J by 10 bases, with 17 bases left in between. The CDR3 sequence: CAIMASGARSPLHF. The CDR3 DNA reads as TGTGCCATCATGGCGTCGGGGGCTCGATCACCCCTCCACTTT.

This clonotype was seen many times. The V gene is TRBV12-3 or TRBV12-4, the J gene TRBJ1-2; 7 bases fit TRBD1. The CDR3 loop spans 14 amino acids. V was clipped by 5 bases and J by 2 bases; unmatched bases: 5. CDR3 residues: CASSGKTGNYGYTF. Written as DNA, the CDR3 is TGTGCCAGCAGTGGGAAGACAGGGAACTATGGCTACACCTTC.

This clonotype was detected only a few times. V usage is TRBV6-2 or TRBV6-3 and J usage is TRBJ1-2; D may be TRBD1 (6 bases). The germline V and J ends were trimmed by 4 bases and 8 bases, with 11 bases remaining between them. This CDR3 region has 12 residues. Germline V gene sequence: CDR1 MNHEY, CDR2 SVGEGT. CDR3 in DNA: TGTGCCAGCAGTTCCGGGACACTCGGCTACACCTTC. Translation: CASSSGTLGYTF.

This clonotype was seen ten or more times. The chain recombines TRBV7-8 with TRBJ1-1; possibly TRBD1 for D (5 bases). CDR3 length equals 14 residues. Deletions cut 2 bases from V and 2 bases from J, with 9 bases between. Germline CDR1 is SGHVS and CDR2 is FQNEAQ. The CDR3 sequence: CASSLWGRNTEAFF. The CDR3 DNA follows: TGTGCCAGCAGCTTATGGGGCAGAAACACTGAAGCTTTCTTT.

This chain joins TRBV11-2 and TRBJ2-6; 8 bases match TRBD2. This CDR3 contains 18 residues. The germline V gene encodes CDR1 SGHAT and CDR2 FQNNGV. The V segment lost 6 bases and the J segment 0 bases; nucleotides outside the gene matches: 10. CDR3 bases: TGTGCCAGCAGACCCCGTCCCGGGACTAGCTCTGGGGCCAACGTCCTGACTTTC. This codes for CASRPRPGTSSGANVLTF.

This clonotype was counted between two and nine times. The V gene is TRBV9, the J gene TRBJ2-7, with a weak D call TRBD2 (6 bases). The CDR3 totals 14 residues. V lost 7 bases to trimming and J lost 9 bases, with 23 bases between them. The germline CDR1 and CDR2 sequences are SGDLS and YYNGEE. CDR3 bases: TGTGCCAGCGCGCGGGGAGGAAGGGACCCTGCGCAGTACTTC. Residues: CASARGGRDPAQYF.

The V call is TRBV5-6, the J call TRBJ2-7; D is unresolved. Germline V lookup: CDR1 SGHDT, CDR2 YYEEEE. V was shortened by 7 bases and J by 6 bases, with 17 bases between the two germline ends. This CDR3 is 13 amino acids long. Here the CDR3 reads CASAAEWPGEQYF. The CDR3 region has the DNA TGTGCCAGCGCCGCCGAGTGGCCCGGCGAGCAGTACTTC.

This clonotype appeared a few times. The chain joins TRBV7-6 to TRBJ2-2, with 7 bases that match TRBD1. The CDR3 has 14 residues. Trimming cost V 6 bases and J 7 bases; bases outside gene matches: 8. From germline, CDR1 is SGHVS and CDR2 FNYEAQ. CDR3 nucleotides: TGTGCCAGCAGTCGAAGGGGGCTCGACGGGGAGCTGTTTTTT. Translating gives CASSRRGLDGELFF. The full variable domain, rest sourced from reference TRBV7-6 and TRBJ2-2, is GAGVSQSPRYKVTKRGQDVALRCDPISGHVSLYWYRQALGQGPEFLTYFNYEAQQDKSGLPNDRFSAERPEGSISTLTIQRTEQRDSAMYRCASSRRGLDGELFFGEGSRLTVL.

In the case of this clonotype: An end of the junction differs from the germline gene, which may be a read error. The rearrangement uses TRBV10-2 and TRBJ2-5; a weak D match, TRBD2 (6 bases). The CDR3 has 16 residues. The V gene's germline CDR1 is WSHSY and CDR2 SAAADI. The CDR3 reads CASSESHGLISETQYF. In nucleotides, the CDR3 is TGTGCCAGCAGTGAATCGCACGGACTAATATCGGAGACCCAGTACTTC.

This clonotype was counted a few times. A single base separates this from a much larger clone, so it may be a read error. The chain links TRBV10-3 to TRBJ2-5, with D tentatively TRBD2 (7 bases). The CDR3 covers 16 residues. Germline values: CDR1 ENHRY, CDR2 SYGVKD. CDR3 amino acids: CAISEAGHSPQETQHF. The CDR3 nucleotides read TGTGCCATCAGTGAAGCGGGACACTCACCACAGGAGACCCAGCACTTC.

On this clonotype: This clone may be a read error of a much larger clone one base away. The chain has TRBV10-3 and TRBJ1-5; a possible D gene is TRBD1 (5 bases). The V and J ends lost 3 bases and 10 bases respectively, with 19 bases between them. Germline assignment: CDR1 ENHRY and CDR2 SYGVKD. CDR3 size: 15 residues. CDR3 coding DNA: TGTGCCATCAGTGATACAGGTACCACAATCAGCCCCCAGCATTTT. Translation gives CAISDTGTTISPQHF.

On this clonotype itself: This could be a read error, since a much larger clone is one nucleotide away. V gene TRBV7-6 combines with J gene TRBJ2-5, with no clear D. The ends were cut back, 5 bases at V and 1 base at J, with 14 bases in the middle. Per the germline V gene, CDR1 is SGHVS and CDR2 is FNYEAQ. The CDR3 totals 15 residues. In DNA form, the CDR3 reads TGTGCCAGCAGCCCTTCTCTAAGGTCCCAAGAGACCCAGTACTTC. Encoded protein: CASSPSLRSQETQYF.

This chain links TRBV7-9 with TRBJ1-6, with D uncertain. Trimming removed 5 bases at V and 10 bases at J, with 18 bases between. Germline loops: CDR1 SEHNR, CDR2 FQNEAQ (reference sequence). The CDR3 spans 15 residues. CDR3: CASSGQRSELSPLHF. The CDR3 DNA follows: TGTGCCAGCAGCGGGCAGCGAAGCGAGTTATCACCCCTCCACTTT.

This CDR3 is CASSFYSTNEKLFF. The CDR3 bases are TGTGCCAGCAGCTTTTACTCAACTAATGAAAAACTGTTTTTT. The J gene is TRBJ1-4, the V gene TRBV7-8, with no clear D. CDR3 length: 14 amino acids. Germline V gene sequence: CDR1 SGHVS, CDR2 FQNEAQ. V was pared by 3 bases and J by 0 bases, with 5 bases between.